These 31 T cell receptor beta chains came from one sample sequenced in a study of spatial heterogeneity in lung cancer. Sample time point: blood taken at disease recurrence. Sequencing covered unsorted whole RNA taken from tumor, nontumor lung or frozen PBMC. TCRdb recomputed calls from the 5' RACE reads with MiXCR, one row per CDR3 protein. The sample carries approximately 10,000 distinct CDR3 sequences, about 4% recorded once. This specimen consisted of PBMCs, obtained at recurrence. These receptors all stem from a female donor with early-stage non-small cell lung cancer.

There are many counts of this clonotype. A library prepared for alpha chains yielded this beta chain as an off-target read; its size is of little meaning. The genes are TRBV27 and TRBJ2-7; 8 nucleotides align to TRBD1. Germline-derived CDR1 and CDR2 are MNHEY and SMNVEV (reference sequence). This CDR3 has 16 residues. With 6 bases clipped from V and 4 bases from J, the junction kept 14 bases outside the gene matches. The CDR3 is CASSPSAGQGWYEQYF. DNA of the CDR3: TGTGCCAGCAGCCCATCGGCCGGACAGGGCTGGTACGAGCAGTACTTC.

Ten or more counts support this clonotype. The library was built for alpha chains, so this beta chain is an off-target read and its size means little. V gene TRBV28 combines with J gene TRBJ1-2; D remains ambiguous. Germline V gene sequence: CDR1 MDHEN, CDR2 SYDVKM. CDR3 length equals 14 residues. V was shortened by 3 bases and J by 0 bases, with 8 bases between the two germline ends. This CDR3 is CASSFAGTNYGYTF. The CDR3 DNA follows: TGTGCCAGCAGTTTCGCAGGAACTAACTATGGCTACACCTTC.

Ten or more counts support this clonotype. The library was designed around alpha chains, so this beta chain is a stray read whose abundance carries little weight. The rearrangement uses TRBV29-1 and TRBJ2-2; D is unresolved. Deletions cut 4 bases from V and 1 base from J, with 7 bases between. Germline CDR1 SQVTM, CDR2 ANQGSEA. CDR3 length: 13 amino acids. The CDR3 DNA reads TGCAGCGTTGGATTCCGGAACACCGGGGAGCTGTTTTTT. Protein product: CSVGFRNTGELFF.

This clonotype was observed at least ten times. This beta chain is off target for a library built for alpha chains, so its abundance means little. This chain connects TRBV29-1 to TRBJ2-1; 12 nucleotides align to TRBD2. This CDR3 is 17 amino acids long. Looked up from germline, CDR1 is SQVTM and CDR2 is ANQGSEA. With 5 bases clipped from V and 1 base from J, the junction kept 9 bases outside the gene matches. This chain's CDR3 is CSVISTSGGRSYNEQFF. The CDR3, as DNA: TGCAGCGTTATATCGACTAGCGGGGGTCGGTCCTACAATGAGCAGTTCTTC.

This clonotype was picked up many times. In a library made to pick up alpha chains, this beta chain is a stray read with a size that means little. The V and J genes are TRBV2 and TRBJ1-2; 10 bases match TRBD1. The CDR3 consists of 15 residues. Germline V CDR1 and CDR2: SNHLY, FYNNEI. After removal of 7 bases from V and 2 bases from J, the junction contained 7 bases not matched to a gene. The CDR3 bases are TGTGCCAGCACTCCCGGGACAGGGGTGAACTATGGCTACACCTTC. Amino acid sequence: CASTPGTGVNYGYTF.

This clonotype is labeled as medium-sized. This beta chain is an off-target read within a library intended for alpha chains, so its frequency means little. The J gene is TRBJ1-2, the V gene TRBV28; D remains ambiguous. The CDR3 covers 16 residues. The V end was cut by 3 bases, the J end by 6 bases, with 20 bases between. The germline V gene has CDR1 MDHEN and CDR2 SYDVKM. The CDR3 region has the DNA TGTGCCAGCAGTTTTTTCGGGAGGATCTGGTATAATGGCTACACCTTC. Protein: CASSFFGRIWYNGYTF.

This clonotype was observed many times. The library was designed around alpha chains, so this beta chain is a stray read whose abundance carries little weight. J is TRBJ2-3 and V is TRBV7-6; TRBD1 aligns across 7 bases. The CDR3 covers 14 residues. Germline V gives CDR1 SGHVS, CDR2 FNYEAQ. With 2 bases clipped from V and 5 bases from J, the junction kept 4 bases outside the gene matches. DNA for the CDR3: TGTGCCAGCAGCTTAACCAACAGGGGAGATACGCAGTATTTT. Translated: CASSLTNRGDTQYF.

This clonotype is labeled medium-sized. This beta chain turned up in a library designed for alpha chains; as an off-target read, its abundance says little. The genes are TRBV28 and TRBJ1-5; D not resolved. Trimming stripped 5 bases from V and 6 bases from J, with 8 bases between. The CDR3 runs to 12 residues. Germline V gene sequence: CDR1 MDHEN, CDR2 SYDVKM. As DNA, the CDR3 is TGTGCCAGCAGTCCCACCTTTCAGCCCCAGCATTTT. This codes for CASSPTFQPQHF.

There are many counts of this clonotype. This beta chain turned up in a library designed for alpha chains; as an off-target read, its abundance says little. V is TRBV10-2 and J is TRBJ2-7; 16 bases match TRBD2. CDR1 WSHSY and CDR2 SAAADI come from the germline V gene. The CDR3 totals 18 residues. The V and J ends lost 7 bases and 2 bases, in that order; junction bases with no gene match: 11. The CDR3 loop is CASKRGTSGGAGAYEQYF. The CDR3 DNA is TGCGCCAGCAAAAGAGGGACTAGCGGGGGGGCCGGTGCCTACGAGCAGTACTTC.

There are many counts of this clonotype. In a library made to pick up alpha chains, this beta chain is a stray read with a size that means little. The CDR3 sequence is CASSKGDSNYNEQFF. CDR3 DNA sequence: TGTGCCAGCAGCAAAGGGGACTCCAACTACAATGAGCAGTTCTTC. V and J are TRBV7-3 and TRBJ2-1, with D perhaps TRBD2 (6 bases). The V end lost 5 bases, the J end lost 3 bases, and 14 bases lay between the germline ends. CDR1 is SGHTA, CDR2 FQGTGA, per germline. The CDR3 totals 15 residues.

This clonotype was counted many times. Since it is a stray read in a library aimed at alpha chains, this beta chain has a size that is not meaningful. This rearrangement joins TRBV28 to TRBJ1-1; D is unresolved. V gave up 3 bases and J gave up 3 bases, with 5 bases separating them. Germline V gene sequence: CDR1 MDHEN, CDR2 SYDVKM. The CDR3 has 12 amino acids. CDR3 region: CASSFSYTEAFF. The CDR3 DNA sequence: TGTGCCAGCAGTTTCAGTTACACTGAAGCTTTCTTT.

This clonotype appeared many times. Being off target in a library aimed at alpha chains, this beta chain has a size of little meaning. The chain recombines TRBV10-1 with TRBJ2-7; D not certain. The CDR3 has 13 amino acids. Germline V gene sequence: CDR1 WNHNN, CDR2 SYGVQD (reference sequence). V was trimmed by 3 bases and J by 5 bases, leaving 11 bases between them. The CDR3 region has the DNA TGCGCCAGCAGTGATGGGGATTGGGACGAGCAGTACTTC. Translating it yields CASSDGDWDEQYF.

Concerning this clonotype: This beta chain is an off-target read within a library intended for alpha chains, so its frequency means little. The chain is built from TRBV7-9 and TRBJ1-6; D perhaps matches TRBD1 (6 bases). The germline V and J ends were trimmed by 1 base and 14 bases, with 9 bases remaining between them. The germline CDR1 and CDR2 sequences are SEHNR and FQNEAQ (reference sequence). The CDR3 consists of 12 residues. The chain's CDR3 is CASSLGQATLHF. CDR3 nucleotide sequence: TGTGCCAGCAGCTTAGGACAGGCAACCCTCCACTTT.

This clonotype was found many times. This beta chain is a stray sequence in a library constructed for alpha chains; its clone size is not meaningful. The gene calls are TRBV7-6 and TRBJ2-5; 8 bases map to TRBD2. V lost 2 bases to trimming and J lost 10 bases; unmatched junction nucleotides: 15. This CDR3 contains 16 residues. Germline V gene lookup returns CDR1 SGHVS and CDR2 FNYEAQ. In nucleotides, the CDR3 is TGTGCCAGCAGCTTAACGCCGGGACTAGACCTCGAGGGCCAGTACTTC. It is translated as CASSLTPGLDLEGQYF.

This clonotype was observed many times. This beta chain turned up in a library designed for alpha chains; as an off-target read, its abundance says little. The chain recombines TRBV5-6 with TRBJ2-5; TRBD1 aligns across 11 bases. Germline values: CDR1 SGHDT, CDR2 YYEEEE. Germline trimming cut 4 bases from V and 4 bases from J; bases unmatched to any gene: 6. The CDR3 spans 15 residues. The CDR3 DNA reads TGTGCCAGCAGCACCTGGACAGGGGGCGGAGAGACCCAGTACTTC. It codes for CASSTWTGGGETQYF.

This clonotype rates as medium-sized. This beta chain turned up in a library designed for alpha chains; as an off-target read, its abundance says little. The genes are TRBV27 and TRBJ1-1; D is ambiguous. Germline loops: CDR1 MNHEY, CDR2 SMNVEV (reference sequence). With 5 bases removed from V and 1 base from J, the gap between germline ends came to 5 bases. The CDR3 sequence is 12 residues long. Here the CDR3 reads CASSPPNTEAFF. DNA for the CDR3: TGTGCCAGCAGTCCTCCGAACACTGAAGCTTTCTTT.

This clonotype was detected many times. This beta chain represents an off-target read in a library built for alpha chains; its size is of limited meaning. The CDR3 protein is CASAPGTGETQYF. Here the CDR3 DNA reads TGTGCCAGCGCGCCCGGCACCGGGGAGACCCAGTACTTC. The rearrangement links TRBV5-6 to TRBJ2-5; no clear D gene. V was trimmed by 7 bases and J by 5 bases, leaving 15 bases between them. The V gene's germline CDR1 is SGHDT and CDR2 YYEEEE. This CDR3 is 13 amino acids long.

By sample share, this clonotype is medium-sized (0.01 to 0.1%). This beta chain appears as a stray read in a library generated for alpha chains; its size is not informative. This chain uses TRBV5-4 with TRBJ2-1; D is perhaps TRBD2 (5 bases). From germline, CDR1 is SGHNT and CDR2 YYREEE (reference sequence). Trimming stripped 4 bases from V and 10 bases from J, with 15 bases between. The CDR3 extends over 13 amino acids. The CDR3 is CASSLQRGMEQFF. DNA of the CDR3: TGTGCCAGCAGCCTGCAGCGAGGGATGGAGCAGTTCTTC.

The sample holds many counts of this clonotype. This beta chain is an off-target read within a library intended for alpha chains, so its frequency means little. The V gene is TRBV5-4, the J gene TRBJ2-5; unclear D gene. V gave up 2 bases and J gave up 1 base, with 6 bases separating them. Germline CDR1 reads SGHNT; CDR2 reads YYREEE (reference sequence). This CDR3 comprises 13 residues. The CDR3 protein is CASSFGGQETQYF. In nucleotides, the CDR3 is TGTGCCAGCAGCTTTGGCGGCCAAGAGACCCAGTACTTC.

At least ten counts were recorded for this clonotype. The size of this beta chain means little, since it is a stray read in a library made for alpha chains. CDR3 in amino acids: CSAPITQGNEQFF. For the CDR3, the DNA is TGCAGTGCTCCCATTACCCAGGGGAATGAGCAGTTCTTC. The chain has TRBV20-1 and TRBJ2-1; possible D gene TRBD1, 6 bases. The CDR3 contains 13 residues. Germline values: CDR1 DFQATT, CDR2 SNEGSKA (reference sequence). The V and J ends lost 5 bases and 7 bases respectively, with 15 bases between them.

Many counts were recorded for this clonotype. Because the library targeted alpha chains, this beta chain is an off-target read whose size means little. The rearrangement joins TRBV7-3 to TRBJ2-7; 13 bases are shared with TRBD2. Germline assignment: CDR1 SGHTA and CDR2 FQGTGA. The CDR3 runs 14 residues. V lost 5 bases and J lost 6; bases outside the gene matches: 4. CDR3 coding DNA: TGTGCCAGCAGCCCCGGACTAGCGGGGGCCGAGCAGTACTTC. Translating gives CASSPGLAGAEQYF. Based on the CDR3 plus reference TRBV7-3 and TRBJ2-7, the full variable domain is GAGVSQTPSNKVTEKGKYVELRCDPISGHTALYWYRQSLGQGPEFLIYFQGTGAADDSGLPNDRFFAVRPEGSVSTLKIQRTERGDSAVYLCASSPGLAGAEQYFGPGTRLTVT.

This clonotype was picked up many times. This beta chain represents an off-target read in a library built for alpha chains; its size is of limited meaning. The rearrangement links TRBV2 to TRBJ1-5; a weak D match, TRBD1 (6 bases). Germline assignment: CDR1 SNHLY and CDR2 FYNNEI. V was cut by 8 bases and J by 11 bases, with 10 bases left in between. The CDR3 is 10 residues long. CDR3 protein: CASQGRAQHF. In DNA form, the CDR3 reads TGTGCCAGCCAGGGGCGAGCCCAGCATTTT.

This clonotype was counted many times. This beta chain is an unintended read in a library built for alpha chains; its size means little. The J gene is TRBJ2-1, the V gene TRBV11-3, with D unclear. Germline CDR1 reads SGHNT; CDR2 reads YENEEA. Trimming shortened V by 5 bases and J by 0 bases, and 11 bases separated the two germline ends. The length of the CDR3 is 15 residues. CDR3 sequence reads: CASSHRRSSYNEQFF. The DNA of the CDR3 is TGTGCCAGCAGCCATCGACGGAGCTCCTACAATGAGCAGTTCTTC.

By proportion, this clonotype is medium-sized (0.01 to 0.1%). This beta chain is an off-target read within a library intended for alpha chains, so its frequency means little. The chain recombines TRBV10-3 with TRBJ2-5; D assignment may be TRBD1 or TRBD2 (5 bases each). The CDR3 spans 13 residues. Trimming pared 8 bases from V and 3 bases from J, leaving 13 bases between. CDR1 is ENHRY, CDR2 SYGVKD, per germline. Written as DNA, the CDR3 is TGTGCCATCCGGGACCCCCGGGAAGAGACCCAGTACTTC. It specifies CAIRDPREETQYF.

This clonotype was found many times. This beta chain slipped into a library made for alpha chains as a stray read, so its size is not meaningful. V gene TRBV7-9 combines with J gene TRBJ1-1; possible D gene TRBD1, 5 bases. This CDR3 has 15 residues. CDR1 and CDR2 (germline): SEHNR, FQNEAQ (reference sequence). V was trimmed by 5 bases and J by 0 bases, leaving 13 bases between them. CDR3 in amino acids: CASSQRDGVNTEAFF. Written as DNA, the CDR3 is TGTGCCAGCAGCCAACGGGACGGTGTGAACACTGAAGCTTTCTTT.

This clonotype was seen ten or more times. This beta chain came through as a stray read in a library set up for alpha chains, and its size says little. V usage is TRBV2 and J usage is TRBJ1-5; D perhaps matches TRBD1 (5 bases). V lost 6 bases to trimming and J lost 2 bases, with 14 bases between them. The CDR3 is made up of 15 amino acids. Per germline, CDR1 SNHLY and CDR2 FYNNEI. The CDR3, as DNA: TGTGCCAGCAGCGGGGGGGATTGGGGCAATCAGCCCCAGCATTTT. Protein product: CASSGGDWGNQPQHF. Looking up the rest from reference TRBV2 and TRBJ1-5 gives the full variable domain: EPEVTQTPSHQVTQMGQEVILRCVPISNHLYFYWYRQILGQKVEFLVSFYNNEISEKSEIFDDQFSVERPDGSNFTLKIRSTKLEDSAMYFCASSGGDWGNQPQHFGDGTRLSIL.

In its sample, this clonotype ranks as medium-sized. Being off target in a library aimed at alpha chains, this beta chain has a size of little meaning. Here the CDR3 DNA reads TGTGCCAGCAGCCCGCCCGGGAGCGGGTACGAGCAGTACTTC. Translation gives CASSPPGSGYEQYF. The rearrangement uses TRBV28 and TRBJ2-7; maybe TRBD2 (6 bases). The length of the CDR3 is 14 residues. Per germline, CDR1 MDHEN and CDR2 SYDVKM. The ends were cut back, 6 bases at V and 4 bases at J, with 16 bases in the middle.

This clonotype is judged medium-sized (0.01 to 0.1%). This beta chain came through as a stray read in a library set up for alpha chains, and its size says little. The V and J genes are TRBV2 and TRBJ2-2, with D perhaps TRBD1 (5 bases). Germline V gene data show CDR1 as SNHLY and CDR2 as FYNNEI. V lost 6 bases, J lost 7 bases, and 18 bases lay in between. This CDR3 comprises 15 residues. The CDR3 sequence: CASSETARTSGELFF. The DNA for the CDR3 is TGTGCCAGCAGCGAGACAGCCCGAACAAGCGGGGAGCTGTTTTTT.

As to this clonotype: Because this beta chain is a stray read in a library intended to capture alpha chains, its abundance should not be given much weight. The chain is built from TRBV13 and TRBJ2-1; D unclear. Trimming shortened V by 1 base and J by 8 bases, and 9 bases separated the two germline ends. This CDR3 has 13 residues. Germline V lookup: CDR1 PRHDT, CDR2 FYEKMQ (reference sequence). In nucleotides, the CDR3 is TGTGCCAGCAGCTTAGAGGCCCAGGATGAGCAGTTCTTC. Translated: CASSLEAQDEQFF.

This clonotype has ten or more counts. The germline gene is not matched at one end of the junction; a read error may be the cause. This beta chain slipped into a library made for alpha chains as a stray read, so its size is not meaningful. J is TRBJ2-2 and V is TRBV28; 9 positions match TRBD1. This CDR3 has 14 amino acids. Germline CDR1 reads MDHEN; CDR2 reads SYDVKM. CDR3 sequence reads: CASSLPETGGVLFF. The CDR3 region has the DNA TGTGCCAGCAGTTTACCAGAGACAGGGGGGGTGCTGTTTTTT.

A note on this clonotype: Being off target in a library aimed at alpha chains, this beta chain has a size of little meaning. This chain links TRBV29-1 with TRBJ1-3; D possibly corresponds to TRBD1 (6 bases). This CDR3 comprises 14 residues. The V and J ends lost 5 bases and 0 bases respectively, with 11 bases between them. Germline CDR1 and CDR2: SQVTM and ANQGSEA. As DNA, the CDR3 is TGCAGCGTTCTCGGACAGTTCTCTGGAAACACCATATATTTT. It specifies CSVLGQFSGNTIYF.